This T cell receptor beta chain was found in a study of shared clonotypes between healthy human individuals. This clone has only one observation. Its target is not known. General study findings and limits: Clonotypes which were not shared had lower generation probabilities than clonotypes that all four donors shared.

The CDR3 loop spans 16 amino acids. The germline gives CDR1 SGHDT, CDR2 YYEEEE. The V end was cut by 1 base, the J end by 2 bases, with 14 bases between. This table comes from immunoSEQ multiplex PCR, and its TCRdb copy is limited to in-frame clones, with some not included. The sample has about 2,500,000 clones, more than 90% seen once. The TCR was taken from a man in his late teens or twenties in good health. Source material: naive CD4+ T cells sorted from blood. As for subset: CD45RA+ positively selected. J is TRBJ2-3 and V is TRBV5-6; weak D call: TRBD1 (5 bases). In DNA, the CDR3 is TGTGCCAGCAGCTTGCGGACATCACGATTCACAGATACGCAGTATTTT. Amino acid sequence: CASSLRTSRFTDTQYF.